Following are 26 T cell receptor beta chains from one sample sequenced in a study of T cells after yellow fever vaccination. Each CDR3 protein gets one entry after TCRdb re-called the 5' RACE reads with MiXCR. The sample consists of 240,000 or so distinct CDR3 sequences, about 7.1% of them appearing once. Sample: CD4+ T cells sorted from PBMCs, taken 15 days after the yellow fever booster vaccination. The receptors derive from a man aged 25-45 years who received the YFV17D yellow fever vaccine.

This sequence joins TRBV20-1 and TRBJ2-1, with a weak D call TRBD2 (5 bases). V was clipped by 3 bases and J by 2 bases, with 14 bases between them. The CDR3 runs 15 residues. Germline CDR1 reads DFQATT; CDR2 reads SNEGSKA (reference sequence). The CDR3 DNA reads TGCAGTGCTAGGAGGGAGTCGGGCCCCTACAATGAGCAGTTCTTC. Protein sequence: CSARRESGPYNEQFF.

The CDR3 region has the DNA TGTGCCAGCAGTTTTAACGAGAACGCCGAGCAGTACTTC. It translates to CASSFNENAEQYF. The chain joins TRBV12-3 or TRBV12-4 to TRBJ2-7; D gene uncertain. There are 13 residues in the CDR3. V was pared by 3 bases and J by 6 bases, with 12 bases between.

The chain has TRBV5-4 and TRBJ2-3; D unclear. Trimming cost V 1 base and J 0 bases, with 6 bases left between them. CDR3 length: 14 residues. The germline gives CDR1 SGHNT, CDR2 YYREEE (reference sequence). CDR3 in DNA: TGTGCCAGCAGCTTGTCGCGGAGCACAGATACGCAGTATTTT. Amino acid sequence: CASSLSRSTDTQYF.

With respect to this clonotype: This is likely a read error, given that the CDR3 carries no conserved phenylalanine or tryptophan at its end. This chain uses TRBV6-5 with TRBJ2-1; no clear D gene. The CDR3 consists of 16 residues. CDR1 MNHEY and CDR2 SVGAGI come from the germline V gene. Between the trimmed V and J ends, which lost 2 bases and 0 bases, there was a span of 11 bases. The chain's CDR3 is CASSYGVTSSYNEQFL. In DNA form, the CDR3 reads TGTGCCAGCAGTTACGGCGTTACGAGCTCCTACAATGAGCAGTTCTTA.

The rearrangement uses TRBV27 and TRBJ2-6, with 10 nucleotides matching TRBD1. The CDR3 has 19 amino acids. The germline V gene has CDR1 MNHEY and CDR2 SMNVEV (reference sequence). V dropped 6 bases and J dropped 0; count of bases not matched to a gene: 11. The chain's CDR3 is CASRKPPGQGSSGANVLTF. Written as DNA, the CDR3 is TGTGCCAGCAGAAAACCTCCGGGACAGGGGAGCTCTGGGGCCAACGTCCTGACTTTC.

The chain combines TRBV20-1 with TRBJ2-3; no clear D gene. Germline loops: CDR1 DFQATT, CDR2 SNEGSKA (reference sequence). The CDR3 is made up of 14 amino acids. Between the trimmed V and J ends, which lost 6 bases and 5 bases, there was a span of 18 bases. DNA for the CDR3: TGCAGTGCCTCCCGGAGCGCCCAAGGAGATACGCAGTATTTT. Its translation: CSASRSAQGDTQYF.

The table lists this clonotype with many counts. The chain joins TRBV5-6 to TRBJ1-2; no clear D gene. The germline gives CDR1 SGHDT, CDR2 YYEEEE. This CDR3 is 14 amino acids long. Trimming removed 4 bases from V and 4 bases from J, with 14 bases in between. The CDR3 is CASSVLDGSYGYTF. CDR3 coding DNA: TGTGCCAGCAGCGTACTGGACGGTTCCTATGGCTACACCTTC. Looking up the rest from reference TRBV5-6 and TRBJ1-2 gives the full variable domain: DAGVTQSPTHLIKTRGQQVTLRCSPKSGHDTVSWYQQALGQGPQFIFQYYEEEERQRGNFPDRFSGHQFPNYSSELNVNALLLGDSALYLCASSVLDGSYGYTFGSGTRLTVV.

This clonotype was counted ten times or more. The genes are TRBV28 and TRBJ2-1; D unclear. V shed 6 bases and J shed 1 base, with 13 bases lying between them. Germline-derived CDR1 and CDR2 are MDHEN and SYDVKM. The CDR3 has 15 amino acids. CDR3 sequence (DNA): TGTGCCAGCAGCTCCAGGCTCGATTCCTACAATGAGCAGTTCTTC. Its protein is CASSSRLDSYNEQFF. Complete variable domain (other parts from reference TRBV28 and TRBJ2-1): DVKVTQSSRYLVKRTGEKVFLECVQDMDHENMFWYRQDPGLGLRLIYFSYDVKMKEKGDIPEGYSVSREKKERFSLILESASTNQTSMYLCASSSRLDSYNEQFFGPGTRLTVL.

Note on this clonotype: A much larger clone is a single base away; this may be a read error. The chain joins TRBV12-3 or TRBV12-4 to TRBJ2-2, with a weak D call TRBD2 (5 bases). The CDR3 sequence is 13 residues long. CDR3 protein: CASSLAHTGELVF. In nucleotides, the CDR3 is TGTGCCAGCAGTTTAGCCCACACCGGGGAGCTGGTTTTT.

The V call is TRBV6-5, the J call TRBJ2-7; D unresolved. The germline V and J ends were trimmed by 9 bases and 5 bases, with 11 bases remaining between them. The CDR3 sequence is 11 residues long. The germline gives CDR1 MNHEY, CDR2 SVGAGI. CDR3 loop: CASQNGDEQYF. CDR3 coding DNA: TGTGCCAGTCAAAATGGAGACGAGCAGTACTTC.

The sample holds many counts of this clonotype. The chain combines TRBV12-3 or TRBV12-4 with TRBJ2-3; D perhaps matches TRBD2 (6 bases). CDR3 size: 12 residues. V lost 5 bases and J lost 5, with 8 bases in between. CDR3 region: CASSRAGDTQYF. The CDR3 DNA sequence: TGTGCCAGCAGTCGAGCGGGAGATACGCAGTATTTT.

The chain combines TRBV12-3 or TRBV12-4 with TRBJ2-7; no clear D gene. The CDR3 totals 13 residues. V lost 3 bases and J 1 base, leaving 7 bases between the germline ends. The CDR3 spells CASSFLQSYEQYF. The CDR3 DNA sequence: TGTGCCAGCAGTTTCCTACAGTCCTACGAGCAGTACTTC.

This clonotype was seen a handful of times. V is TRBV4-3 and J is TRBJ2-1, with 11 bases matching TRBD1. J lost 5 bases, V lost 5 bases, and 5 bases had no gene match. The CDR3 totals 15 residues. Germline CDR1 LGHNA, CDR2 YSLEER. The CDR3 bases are TGCGCCAGCAGCGCGGACAGGGGGCTAGACAATGAGCAGTTCTTC. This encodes CASSADRGLDNEQFF.

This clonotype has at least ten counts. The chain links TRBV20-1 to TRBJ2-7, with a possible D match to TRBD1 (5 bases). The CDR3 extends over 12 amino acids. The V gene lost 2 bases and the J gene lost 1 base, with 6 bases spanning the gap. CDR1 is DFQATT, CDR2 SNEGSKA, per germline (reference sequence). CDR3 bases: TGCAGTGCTAGAAAGGGGTCCTACGAGCAGTACTTC. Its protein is CSARKGSYEQYF.

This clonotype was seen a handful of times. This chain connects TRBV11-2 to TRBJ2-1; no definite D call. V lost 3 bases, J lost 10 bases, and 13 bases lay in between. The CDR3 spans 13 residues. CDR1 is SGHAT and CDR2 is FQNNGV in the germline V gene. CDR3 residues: CASSFSSGREQFF. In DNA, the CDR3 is TGTGCCAGCAGCTTCTCCTCCGGGCGGGAGCAGTTCTTC.

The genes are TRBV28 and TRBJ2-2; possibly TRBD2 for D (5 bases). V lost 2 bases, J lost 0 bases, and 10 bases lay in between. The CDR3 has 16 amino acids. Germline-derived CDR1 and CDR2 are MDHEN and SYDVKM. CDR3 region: CASSLLGESNTGELFF. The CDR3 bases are TGTGCCAGCAGTTTACTCGGGGAATCGAACACCGGGGAGCTGTTTTTT. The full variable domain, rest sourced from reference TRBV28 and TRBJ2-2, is DVKVTQSSRYLVKRTGEKVFLECVQDMDHENMFWYRQDPGLGLRLIYFSYDVKMKEKGDIPEGYSVSREKKERFSLILESASTNQTSMYLCASSLLGESNTGELFFGEGSRLTVL.

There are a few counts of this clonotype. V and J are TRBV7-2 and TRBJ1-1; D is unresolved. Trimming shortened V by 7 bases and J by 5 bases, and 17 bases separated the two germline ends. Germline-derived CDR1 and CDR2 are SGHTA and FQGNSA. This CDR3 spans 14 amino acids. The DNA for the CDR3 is TGTGCCAGCACCTTTTCTCAGCGGGGAACTGAAGCTTTCTTT. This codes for CASTFSQRGTEAFF.

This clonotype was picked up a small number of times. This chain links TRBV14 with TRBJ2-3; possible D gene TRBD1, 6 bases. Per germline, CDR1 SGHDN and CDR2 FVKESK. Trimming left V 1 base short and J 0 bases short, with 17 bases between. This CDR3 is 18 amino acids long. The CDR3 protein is CASSQGLGAPPSTDTQYF. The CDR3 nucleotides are TGTGCCAGCAGCCAAGGTTTGGGGGCCCCGCCTAGCACAGATACGCAGTATTTT.

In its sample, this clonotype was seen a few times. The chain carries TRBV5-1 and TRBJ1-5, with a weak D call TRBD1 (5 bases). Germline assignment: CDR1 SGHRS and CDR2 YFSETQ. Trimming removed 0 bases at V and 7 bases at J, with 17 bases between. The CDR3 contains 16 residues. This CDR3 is CASSLGPGTGNQPQHF. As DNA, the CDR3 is TGCGCCAGCAGCTTGGGGCCAGGGACGGGGAACCAGCCCCAGCATTTT.

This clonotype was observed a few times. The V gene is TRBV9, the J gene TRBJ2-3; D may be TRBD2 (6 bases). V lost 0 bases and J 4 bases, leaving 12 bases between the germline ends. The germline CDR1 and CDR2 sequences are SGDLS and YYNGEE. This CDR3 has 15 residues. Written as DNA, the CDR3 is TGTGCCAGCAGCGTAGGGGCTAGCGATTCAGATACGCAGTATTTT. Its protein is CASSVGASDSDTQYF.

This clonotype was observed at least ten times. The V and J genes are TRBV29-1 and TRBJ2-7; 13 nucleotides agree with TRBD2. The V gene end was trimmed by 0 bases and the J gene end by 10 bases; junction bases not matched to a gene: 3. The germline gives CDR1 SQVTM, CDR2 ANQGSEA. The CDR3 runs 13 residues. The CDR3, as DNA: TGCAGCGTTGAAGACGGGACTAGCGGGGTACAGTACTTC. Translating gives CSVEDGTSGVQYF.

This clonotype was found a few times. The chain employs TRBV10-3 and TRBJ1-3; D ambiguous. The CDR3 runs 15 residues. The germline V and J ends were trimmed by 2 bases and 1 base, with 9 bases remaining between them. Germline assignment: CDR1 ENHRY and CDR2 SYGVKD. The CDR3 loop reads CAISEPAFSGNTIYF. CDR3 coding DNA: TGTGCCATCAGTGAGCCGGCGTTTTCTGGAAACACCATATATTTT.

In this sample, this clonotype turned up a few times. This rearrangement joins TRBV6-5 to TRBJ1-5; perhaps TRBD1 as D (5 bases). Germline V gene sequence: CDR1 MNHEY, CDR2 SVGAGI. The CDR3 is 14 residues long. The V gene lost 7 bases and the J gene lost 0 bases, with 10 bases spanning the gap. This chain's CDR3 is CASTGHPSNQPQHF. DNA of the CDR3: TGTGCCAGCACCGGACACCCTAGCAATCAGCCCCAGCATTTT.

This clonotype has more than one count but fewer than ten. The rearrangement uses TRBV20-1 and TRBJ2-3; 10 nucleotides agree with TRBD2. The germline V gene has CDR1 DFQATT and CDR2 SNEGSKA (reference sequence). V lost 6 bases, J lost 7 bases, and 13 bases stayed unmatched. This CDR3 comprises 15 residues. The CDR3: CSARDGSSGSHTQYF. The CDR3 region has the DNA TGCAGTGCCCGCGACGGCTCTAGCGGGAGCCATACGCAGTATTTT.

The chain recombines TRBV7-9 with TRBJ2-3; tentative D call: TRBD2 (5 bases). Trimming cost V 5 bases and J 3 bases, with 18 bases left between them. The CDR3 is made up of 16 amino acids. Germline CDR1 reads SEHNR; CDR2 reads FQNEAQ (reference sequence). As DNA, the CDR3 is TGTGCCAGCAGCCCAGGAGGTAACCGAACAACAGATACGCAGTATTTT. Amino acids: CASSPGGNRTTDTQYF.

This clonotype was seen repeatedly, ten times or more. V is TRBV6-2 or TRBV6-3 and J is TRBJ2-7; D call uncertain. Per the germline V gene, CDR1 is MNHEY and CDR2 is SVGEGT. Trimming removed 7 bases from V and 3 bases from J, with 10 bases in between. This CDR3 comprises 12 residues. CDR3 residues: CASTSLDYEQYF. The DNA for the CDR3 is TGTGCCAGCACTTCTCTCGACTACGAGCAGTACTTC.